This TCR beta chain derives from a study of T cells after yellow fever vaccination (dated by TCRdb to the late 2010s). With respect to the entire study: The SMART-Seq v4 Ultra Low Input RNA kit was used to prepare libraries from fractions with low cell numbers. Blood was drawn at multiple timepoints before and after primary and secondary immunization, with bulk PBMC replicates and cell subsets isolated. Two healthy male donors made up the cohort, one aged 18 to 30 years and the other aged 30 to 40 years. To follow T-cell clones before and after both primary and booster YFV17D yellow fever vaccination, bulk TCR alpha and beta repertoires underwent longitudinal sequencing.

TCRdb shows the sequencer as Illumina NovaSeq 6000. Synthesis of TCR cDNA relied on 5'RACE template switching, a step that introduced a universal primer site along with unique molecular identifiers. Priming of cDNA synthesis was performed from both the TCR alpha and TCR beta constant segments. Libraries were amplified in two PCR steps, with sample barcodes and sequencing adapters added in the second step. Sequencing of libraries was done on Illumina HiSeq 2500 (2x100 bp) or NovaSeq (2x150 bp). The authors' pipeline ran thus. MIGEC was used to demultiplex reads and collapse the reads into UMI consensus sequences, and MiXCR was used for V(D)J alignment. Vaccine-responding clonotypes were defined with edgeR using replicate PBMC samples, requiring FDR below 0.01 and a log2 fold change above 5 up to day 15. CD4 or CD8 identity was assigned to each bulk clonotype according to whether the clonotype was present at higher abundance in the sequenced CD4 repertoire or the sequenced CD8 repertoire. TCRdb handled the public reads itself, with Q25 trimming in fastp and clone calling in MiXCR, and kept productive beta chains. Every CDR3 protein is listed once, alongside the most common genes and DNA of its rows. The V and J calls reflect TCRdb's pipeline rather than the authors' work. This sample has more than 300,000 distinct CDR3 sequences in its table, and about 10% of those were observed once. In total, the top ten clones hold about 3.5% of the sample.

Per the publication, the treatment or condition label means: live attenuated yellow fever vaccine strain. A standard Ficoll-Paque protocol was used to isolate PBMCs from peripheral blood. CD4 and CD8 T-cell fractions were isolated with Dynabeads CD4 and CD8 positive selection kits. TriZol was used to extract RNA from bulk PBMCs, CD4 and CD8 fractions, and dextramer-positive and dextramer-negative fractions. Details on this clonotype: Its antigen target is currently unknown. It has no much larger one-base neighbor in the sample; base qualities were not kept.

The full study reports these points: The secondary T-cell response was weaker than the primary response but faster, peaking on day 5 instead of day 15. A small share of clonotypes was detected in both CD4 and CD8 compartments, with the overlap likely arising from convergent recombination. Because the study included only two donors, the extent to which the findings can be generalized is limited. Computational filtering was required because FACS-sorted repertoires could contain abundant contaminating clonotypes from the bulk population. After the booster, most clones that had expanded after primary vaccination were detected again (around 97% of CD4 and roughly nine tenths of CD8), suggesting broad maintenance of memory.

Compared with germline, V lacks 4 bases and J lacks 9 bases; bases without a gene match: 8. CDR1 and CDR2 are drawn from the germline V gene: MNHEY, SVGAGI. Inclusive of the bounding cysteine and phenylalanine, the CDR3 is 13 residues long. Solely the CDR3 DNA is kept, with 39 bases framed from the first base. The sequence was collected from a man in his late teens or twenties who received the YFV17D yellow fever vaccine. The receptor chain draws on TRBV6-5 and TRBJ1-1, with 7 bases matching TRBD1. Sample: CD4+ T cells sorted from PBMCs, taken 45 days after the yellow fever booster vaccination. The CDR3: CASSFSRDSKAFF. At the DNA level, the sequence is TGTGCCAGCAGTTTTTCCCGGGACAGCAAAGCTTTCTTT.